This paragraph reports one T cell receptor beta chain. Its antigen is still unknown. No much larger clone exists at a distance of one base, and base qualities are not known. The sample belongs to a study of blood T cell repertoires in COVID-19 (dated by TCRdb to the early 2020s). In the study overall: Collaborator samples came from the United States, Italy and Spain and covered acute and convalescent phases of COVID-19. The prospective study material was composed of cDNA or gDNA derived from T cells, B-cell-depleted T cells, or PBMCs. Subjects who had been exposed to COVID-19, were actively infected with it, or had recovered from it provided the deeply sampled blood TCRbeta repertoires that made up the dataset. The repertoires were released in a freely available public database meant as a resource for research on the immune response to SARS-CoV-2. The samples were drawn from two sources: the first 160 participants of the ongoing ImmuneRACE study, and 1,200 or so subjects contributed by 6 global collaborators. A de-identified subject ID, COVID-19 status, age in years and sex were almost always included in the sample metadata. Where available, HLA class I and class II types were taken from metadata supplied by the sample provider and were not determined by assay-based typing. What the authors observed across the whole study: The amount of clinical and demographic metadata varied by source and participant and was provided uncurated.

The collaborating institutions used their own protocols to collect whole blood in K2EDTA tubes. For TCRbeta analysis, collaborators shipped samples in one of three forms: frozen whole blood, isolated PBMCs, or DNA extracted from either of those sample types. TCRbeta CDR3 regions were amplified from genomic DNA using the immunoSEQ Assay, a bias-controlled multiplex PCR. For the original study's pipeline: Within the assay, amplification of reference gene primers was used to estimate how many nucleated cells each sample contained. To quantify the absolute abundance of each unique TCRbeta CDR3 rearrangement, sequence reads were collapsed and filtered. For each sample, productive Simpson clonality was calculated as the square root of Simpson's diversity index across productive rearrangements. TCRdb re-hosts the immuneACCESS table, in-frame sequences only. Its copies lack some clones; in the studies checked, an unresolved V gene accounts for under half of them, and the cause for the rest is not known. From that table come the V and J calls and clone size; the DNA was used to work out D and trimming. Recorded for this sample are roughly 410,000 clones; more than 70% of them occurred a single time. The ten largest clonotypes hold 1% to 1.5% of the sample.

Trimmed from V: 0 bases; trimmed from J: 0 bases; junction bases lacking a gene match: 1. In the germline V gene, CDR1 corresponds to SGDLS and CDR2 to YYNGEE. From cysteine to phenylalanine, the CDR3 is 16 amino acids long. Only the CDR3 region is kept as DNA, spanning 48 bases read in frame from base 1. This receptor was identified in a man aged 40-49 years with acute or convalescent COVID-19. Sequencing was done on a sample of peripheral blood. The sequence is built from TRBV9 and TRBJ2-1; 9 junctional bases match TRBD2. This receptor carries the CDR3 CASSVGGRASYNEQFF. In nucleotide form, the sequence is TGTGCCAGCAGCGTAGGCGGGAGGGCCTCCTACAATGAGCAGTTCTTC.